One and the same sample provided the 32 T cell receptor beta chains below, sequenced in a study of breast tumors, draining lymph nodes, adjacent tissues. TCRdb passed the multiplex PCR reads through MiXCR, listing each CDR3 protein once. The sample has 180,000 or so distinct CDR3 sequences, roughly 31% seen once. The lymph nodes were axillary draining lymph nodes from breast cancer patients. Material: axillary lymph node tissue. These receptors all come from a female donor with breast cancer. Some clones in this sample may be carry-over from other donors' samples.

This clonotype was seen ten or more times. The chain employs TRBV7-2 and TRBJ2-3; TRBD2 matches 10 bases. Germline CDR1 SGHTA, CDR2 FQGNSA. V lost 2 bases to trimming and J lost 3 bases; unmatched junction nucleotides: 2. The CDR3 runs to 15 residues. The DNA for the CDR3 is TGTGCCAGCAGCTTAAATAGCGGGAGGACAGATACGCAGTATTTT. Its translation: CASSLNSGRTDTQYF.

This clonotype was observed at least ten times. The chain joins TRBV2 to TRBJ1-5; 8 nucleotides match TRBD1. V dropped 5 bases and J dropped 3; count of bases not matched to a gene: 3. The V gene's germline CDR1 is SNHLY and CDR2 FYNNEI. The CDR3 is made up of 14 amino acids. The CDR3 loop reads CASSPDRDNQPQHF. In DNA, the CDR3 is TGTGCCAGCAGTCCGGACAGGGACAATCAGCCCCAGCATTTT. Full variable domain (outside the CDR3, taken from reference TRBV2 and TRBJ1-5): EPEVTQTPSHQVTQMGQEVILRCVPISNHLYFYWYRQILGQKVEFLVSFYNNEISEKSEIFDDQFSVERPDGSNFTLKIRSTKLEDSAMYFCASSPDRDNQPQHFGDGTRLSIL.

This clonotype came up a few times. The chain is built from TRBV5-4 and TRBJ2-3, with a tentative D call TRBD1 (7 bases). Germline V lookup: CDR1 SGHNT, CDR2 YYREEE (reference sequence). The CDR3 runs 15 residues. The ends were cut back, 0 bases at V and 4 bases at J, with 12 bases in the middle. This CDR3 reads CASSLAQGGADTQYF. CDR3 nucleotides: TGTGCCAGCAGCTTGGCCCAGGGGGGCGCAGATACGCAGTATTTT.

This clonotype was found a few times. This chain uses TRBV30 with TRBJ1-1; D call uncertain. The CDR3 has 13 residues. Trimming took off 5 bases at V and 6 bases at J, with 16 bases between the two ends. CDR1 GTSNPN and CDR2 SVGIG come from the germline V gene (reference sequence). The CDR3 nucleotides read TGTGCCTGGGGACCAGGACGGGAACCTGAAGCTTTCTTT. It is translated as CAWGPGREPEAFF.

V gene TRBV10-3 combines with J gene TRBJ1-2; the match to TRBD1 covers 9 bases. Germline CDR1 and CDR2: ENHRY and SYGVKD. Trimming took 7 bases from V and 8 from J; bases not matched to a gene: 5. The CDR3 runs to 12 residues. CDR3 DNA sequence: TGTGCCATCATGACAGGGGGAGGAGGCTACACCTTC. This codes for CAIMTGGGGYTF.

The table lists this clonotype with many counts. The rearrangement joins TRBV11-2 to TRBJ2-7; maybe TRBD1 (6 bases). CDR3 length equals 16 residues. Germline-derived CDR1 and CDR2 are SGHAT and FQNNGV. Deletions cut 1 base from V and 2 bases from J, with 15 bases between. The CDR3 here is CASSLGSMDRTYEQYF. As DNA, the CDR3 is TGTGCCAGCAGCTTAGGGAGCATGGACAGAACCTACGAGCAGTACTTC.

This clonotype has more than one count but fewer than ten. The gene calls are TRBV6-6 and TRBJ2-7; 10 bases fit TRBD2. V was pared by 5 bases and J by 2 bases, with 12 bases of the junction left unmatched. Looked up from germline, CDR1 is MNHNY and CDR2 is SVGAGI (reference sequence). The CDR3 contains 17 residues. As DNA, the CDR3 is TGTGCCAGCAGTCATTCGGGACTAGCGTCCCACGCCTACGAGCAGTACTTC. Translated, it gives CASSHSGLASHAYEQYF.

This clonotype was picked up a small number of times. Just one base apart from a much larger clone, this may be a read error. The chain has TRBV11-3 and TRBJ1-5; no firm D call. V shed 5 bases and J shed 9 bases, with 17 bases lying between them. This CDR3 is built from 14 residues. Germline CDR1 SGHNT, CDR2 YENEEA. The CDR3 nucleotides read TGTGCCAGCAGCCACCTAACCACTCCGACGCCCCAGCATTTT. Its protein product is CASSHLTTPTPQHF.

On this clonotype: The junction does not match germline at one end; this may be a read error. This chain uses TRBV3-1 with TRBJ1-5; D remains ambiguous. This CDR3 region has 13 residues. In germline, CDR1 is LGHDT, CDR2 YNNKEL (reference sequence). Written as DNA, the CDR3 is TGCGCCGGCAGCCAAGTGAGCGGTCAGCCCCAGCATTTT. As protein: CAGSQVSGQPQHF.

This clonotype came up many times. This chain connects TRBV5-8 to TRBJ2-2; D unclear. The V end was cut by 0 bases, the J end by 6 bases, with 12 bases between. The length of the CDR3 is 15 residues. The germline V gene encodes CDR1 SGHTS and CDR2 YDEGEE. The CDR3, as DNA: TGTGCCAGCAGCTTGGTTGTAAGCCAGGCCGGGGAGCTGTTTTTT. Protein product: CASSLVVSQAGELFF.

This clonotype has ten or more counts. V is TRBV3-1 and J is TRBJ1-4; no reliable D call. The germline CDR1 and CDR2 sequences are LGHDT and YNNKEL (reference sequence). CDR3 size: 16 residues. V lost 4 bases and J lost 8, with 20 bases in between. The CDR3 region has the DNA TGTGCCAGCAGCCCCAACCCGGGAGGTCGGCGAGAAAAACTGTTTTTT. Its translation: CASSPNPGGRREKLFF.

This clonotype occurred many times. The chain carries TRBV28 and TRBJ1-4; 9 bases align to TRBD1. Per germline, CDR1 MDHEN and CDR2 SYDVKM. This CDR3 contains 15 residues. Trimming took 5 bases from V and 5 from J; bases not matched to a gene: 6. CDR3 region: CASSPSGTGNEKLFF. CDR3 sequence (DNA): TGTGCCAGCAGTCCTTCCGGGACAGGGAATGAAAAACTGTTTTTT.

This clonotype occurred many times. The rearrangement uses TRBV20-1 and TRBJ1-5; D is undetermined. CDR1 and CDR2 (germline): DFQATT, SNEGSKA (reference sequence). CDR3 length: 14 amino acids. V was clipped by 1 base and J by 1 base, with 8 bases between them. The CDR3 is CSARGERSNQPQHF. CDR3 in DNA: TGCAGTGCTAGAGGGGAAAGGAGCAATCAGCCCCAGCATTTT.

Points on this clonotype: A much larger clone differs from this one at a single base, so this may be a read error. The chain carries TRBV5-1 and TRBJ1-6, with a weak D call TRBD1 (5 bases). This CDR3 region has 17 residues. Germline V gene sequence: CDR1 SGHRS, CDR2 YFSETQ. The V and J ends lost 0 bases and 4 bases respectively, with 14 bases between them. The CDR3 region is CASSLGGNPPYNSPLHF. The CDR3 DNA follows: TGCGCCAGCAGCTTGGGGGGGAACCCACCGTATAATTCACCCCTCCACTTT.

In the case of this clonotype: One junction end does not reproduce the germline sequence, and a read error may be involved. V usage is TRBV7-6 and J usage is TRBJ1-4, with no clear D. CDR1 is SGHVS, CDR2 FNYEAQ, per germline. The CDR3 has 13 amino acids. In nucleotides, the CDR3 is TGTGCCAGCGGCCTTCGTCTTAATGAAAAACTGTTTTTC. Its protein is CASGLRLNEKLFF.

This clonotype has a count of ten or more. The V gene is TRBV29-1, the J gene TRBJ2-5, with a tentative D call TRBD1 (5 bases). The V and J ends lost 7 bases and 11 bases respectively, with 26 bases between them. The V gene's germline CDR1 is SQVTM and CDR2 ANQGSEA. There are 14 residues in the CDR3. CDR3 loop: CSAQVGQGRWQQYF. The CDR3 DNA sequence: TGCAGCGCCCAGGTCGGGCAGGGAAGGTGGCAGCAGTACTTC.

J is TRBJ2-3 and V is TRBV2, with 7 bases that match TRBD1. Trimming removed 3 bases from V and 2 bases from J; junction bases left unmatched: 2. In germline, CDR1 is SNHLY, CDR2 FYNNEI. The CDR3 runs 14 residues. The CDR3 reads CASSEGQPTDTQYF. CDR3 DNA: TGTGCCAGCAGTGAGGGACAGCCCACAGATACGCAGTATTTT.

The DNA for the CDR3 is TGTGCCAGCATTCTAACTCTCCAAGAGACCCAGTACTTC. This encodes CASILTLQETQYF. This rearrangement joins TRBV6-1 to TRBJ2-5, with D hard to call. Looked up from germline, CDR1 is MNHNS and CDR2 is SASEGT. The CDR3 length is 13 residues. Deletions cut 7 bases from V and 1 base from J, with 10 bases between.

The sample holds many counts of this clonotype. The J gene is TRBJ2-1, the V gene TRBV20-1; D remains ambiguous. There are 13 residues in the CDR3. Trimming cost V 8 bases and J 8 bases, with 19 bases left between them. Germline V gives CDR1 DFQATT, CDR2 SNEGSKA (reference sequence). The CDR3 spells CSPALTQLDEQFF. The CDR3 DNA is TGCAGTCCGGCGCTGACTCAGCTGGATGAGCAGTTCTTC.

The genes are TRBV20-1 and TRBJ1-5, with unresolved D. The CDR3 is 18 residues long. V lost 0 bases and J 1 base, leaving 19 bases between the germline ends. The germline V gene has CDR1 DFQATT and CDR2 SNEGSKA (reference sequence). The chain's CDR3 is CSARDPTASGESNQPQHF. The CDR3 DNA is TGCAGTGCTAGAGATCCCACAGCTAGCGGGGAAAGCAATCAGCCCCAGCATTTT.

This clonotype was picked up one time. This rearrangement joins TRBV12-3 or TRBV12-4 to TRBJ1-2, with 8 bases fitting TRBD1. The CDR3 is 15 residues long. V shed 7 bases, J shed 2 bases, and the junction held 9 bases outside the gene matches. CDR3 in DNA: TGTGCCAGCAATTCCGACAGGGGTCAAAACTATGGCTACACCTTC. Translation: CASNSDRGQNYGYTF.

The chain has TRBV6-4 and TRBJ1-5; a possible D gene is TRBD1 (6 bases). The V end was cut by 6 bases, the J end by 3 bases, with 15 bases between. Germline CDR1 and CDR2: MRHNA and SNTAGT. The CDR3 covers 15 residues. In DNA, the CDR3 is TGTGCCAGCAGGTGGGACACCTCTCCCAATCAGCCCCAGCATTTT. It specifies CASRWDTSPNQPQHF.

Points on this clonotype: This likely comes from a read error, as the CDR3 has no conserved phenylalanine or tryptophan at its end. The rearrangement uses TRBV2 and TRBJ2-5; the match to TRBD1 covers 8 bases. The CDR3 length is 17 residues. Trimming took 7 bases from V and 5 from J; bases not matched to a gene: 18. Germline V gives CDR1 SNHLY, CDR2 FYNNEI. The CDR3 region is CASTLSPRTGRIETQYL. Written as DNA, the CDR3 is TGTGCCAGCACCCTGAGTCCGCGGACAGGGAGGATTGAGACCCAGTACCTC.

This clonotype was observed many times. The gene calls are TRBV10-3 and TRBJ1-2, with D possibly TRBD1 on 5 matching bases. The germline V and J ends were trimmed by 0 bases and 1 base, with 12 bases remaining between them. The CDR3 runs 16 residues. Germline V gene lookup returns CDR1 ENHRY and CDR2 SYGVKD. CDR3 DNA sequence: TGTGCCATCAGTGAGTCGCAGGGAGACGTTAACTATGGCTACACCTTC. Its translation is CAISESQGDVNYGYTF.

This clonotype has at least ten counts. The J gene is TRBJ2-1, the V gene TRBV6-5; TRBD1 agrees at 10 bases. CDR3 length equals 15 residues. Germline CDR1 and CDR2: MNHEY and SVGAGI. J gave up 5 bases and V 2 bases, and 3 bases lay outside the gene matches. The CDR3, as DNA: TGTGCCAGCAGTTACGGGACAGGGGTACACAATGAGCAGTTCTTC. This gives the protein CASSYGTGVHNEQFF.

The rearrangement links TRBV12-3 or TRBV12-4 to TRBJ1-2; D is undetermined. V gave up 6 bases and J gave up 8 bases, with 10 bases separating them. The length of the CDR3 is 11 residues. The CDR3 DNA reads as TGTGCCAGCAGCGCGGGCAGGGGCTACACCTTC. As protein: CASSAGRGYTF.

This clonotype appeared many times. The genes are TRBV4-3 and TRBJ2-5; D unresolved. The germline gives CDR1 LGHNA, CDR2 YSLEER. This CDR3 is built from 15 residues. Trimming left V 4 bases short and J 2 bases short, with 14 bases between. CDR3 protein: CASSPRRAVQETQYF. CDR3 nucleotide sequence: TGCGCCAGCAGCCCCCGCCGGGCAGTTCAAGAGACCCAGTACTTC.

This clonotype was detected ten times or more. The CDR3 DNA reads TGTGCCAGCAGTTTGATAGCGGGGGGAGGGCATGAGCAGTTCTTC. Protein product: CASSLIAGGGHEQFF. The rearrangement uses TRBV6-5 and TRBJ2-1, with 10 positions matching TRBD2. The CDR3 consists of 15 residues. J lost 8 bases, V lost 4 bases, and 8 bases had no gene match. Germline CDR1 MNHEY, CDR2 SVGAGI.

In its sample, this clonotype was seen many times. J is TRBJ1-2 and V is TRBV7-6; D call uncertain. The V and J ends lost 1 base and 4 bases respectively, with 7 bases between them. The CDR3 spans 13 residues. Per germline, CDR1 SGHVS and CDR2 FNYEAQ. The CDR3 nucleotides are TGTGCCAGCAGCTTAGATGGTGGCTATGGCTACACCTTC. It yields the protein CASSLDGGYGYTF.

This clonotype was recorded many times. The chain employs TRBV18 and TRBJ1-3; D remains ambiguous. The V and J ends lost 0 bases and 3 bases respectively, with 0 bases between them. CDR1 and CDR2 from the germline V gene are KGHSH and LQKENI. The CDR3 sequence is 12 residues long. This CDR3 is CASSPPGNTIYF. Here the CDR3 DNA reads TGTGCCAGCTCACCACCTGGAAACACCATATATTTT.

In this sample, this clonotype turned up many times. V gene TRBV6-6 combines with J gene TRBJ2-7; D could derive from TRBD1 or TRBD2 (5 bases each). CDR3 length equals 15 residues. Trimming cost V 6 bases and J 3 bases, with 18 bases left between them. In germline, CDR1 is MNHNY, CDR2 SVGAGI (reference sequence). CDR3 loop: CASSPGTPDVYEQYF. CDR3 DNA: TGTGCCAGCAGCCCCGGGACCCCTGATGTCTACGAGCAGTACTTC.

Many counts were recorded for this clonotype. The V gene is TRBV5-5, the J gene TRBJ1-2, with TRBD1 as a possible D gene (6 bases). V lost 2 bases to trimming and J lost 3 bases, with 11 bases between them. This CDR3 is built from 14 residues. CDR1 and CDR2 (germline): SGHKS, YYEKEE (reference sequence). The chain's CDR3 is CASSFSDSYYGYTF. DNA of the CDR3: TGTGCCAGCAGCTTCTCGGACAGCTACTATGGCTACACCTTC.